The clone carrying this T cell receptor (delta chain) was detected only a few times. Its antigen is as yet unknown. At one boundary the junction diverges from the germline segment, which might be a read error. This sample stems from a study of Vδ1+ human thymocytes. Overall study results and limits: Thymic delta-chain repertoires held roughly 20% Vdelta2 sequences and few Vdelta3, despite high sort purity. TRD repertoires were essentially private, unlike widely shared TRG clonotypes. Highly polyclonal TRG and TRD repertoires with Gaussian CDR3 length distributions appeared in thymus. The authors advised highly purified populations and single-cell validation.

Thymocytes were sorted as CD3+ TCRVdelta1+ TCRVdelta2- after alphabeta T cell depletion. This CDR3 has 20 residues. Germline values: CDR1 TSWWSYY, CDR2 QGS. Extracted RNA was reverse transcribed into cDNA. The CDR3 regions were amplified by multiplex PCR from V-gene primers to a constant-region primer. TCRdb re-called the multiplex PCR reads using CATT. The sample includes about 75,000 delta-chain clones, about 30% of them seen just once. The chain employs TRDV1 and TRDJ1, with 9 bases identical to TRDD3. The specimen sequenced was Vdelta1+ gamma-delta thymocytes from the thymus. Subset: FACS-sorted CD3+ TCRalphabeta- TCRVdelta1+ TCRVdelta2- thymocytes. This sequence was found in a boy less than two years old who had congenital heart surgery. In DNA, the CDR3 is TGTGCCCTTGGGGACTCCCCGTTACTGGGGGAGTCTCGTCTCACCGATAAACTCATCTTT. Amino acids: CALGDSPLLGESRLTDKLIF.